Presented here are 27 T cell receptor beta chains from one specimen sequenced in a study of T cells in Graves' hyperthyroidism and ophthalmopathy. Amplification of TCR beta CDR3 regions was performed using RNA transcripts as template. In the first-round RT-PCR of the TCR CDR3, the HTBI primer set was used. TCRdb re-called the multiplex PCR reads through MiXCR, storing one row per CDR3 protein. The sample consists of around 300,000 distinct CDR3 sequences, roughly an eighth of them appearing once. The specimen sequenced was blood. The receptors shown here come from a woman aged 35 to 49 with Graves' ophthalmopathy.

The sample holds many counts of this clonotype. The chain is built from TRBV24-1 and TRBJ2-1, with 13 bases matching TRBD2. J was trimmed by 9 bases and V by 1 base; bases with no gene match: 14. Germline CDR1 is KGHDR and CDR2 is SFDVKD. This CDR3 contains 19 residues. The CDR3 DNA follows: TGTGCCACCAGTGATTTACGCGGGACTAGCGGGGAGCCCCCCGGTGAGCAGTTCTTC. It encodes CATSDLRGTSGEPPGEQFF.

This clonotype came up a few times. The chain is built from TRBV7-2 and TRBJ2-1; no clear D. Germline CDR1 reads SGHTA; CDR2 reads FQGNSA. With 5 bases removed from V and 4 bases from J, the gap between germline ends came to 12 bases. The CDR3 sequence is 14 residues long. The CDR3 here is CASSRSSGYNEQFF. CDR3 bases: TGTGCCAGCAGCCGATCATCAGGTTACAATGAGCAGTTCTTC.

This clonotype was found many times. The chain carries TRBV12-3 or TRBV12-4 and TRBJ1-1; 12 bases line up with TRBD1. V shed 5 bases and J 0 bases; nucleotides not matched to a gene: 16. The CDR3 loop spans 20 amino acids. As DNA, the CDR3 is TGTGCCAGCAGTCGCCGGGACAGGGGGCGAAAAAACACAATGAACACTGAAGCTTTCTTT. Translation: CASSRRDRGRKNTMNTEAFF.

The genes are TRBV6-2 or TRBV6-3 and TRBJ1-6, with no clear D. The CDR3 length is 15 residues. Trimming removed 2 bases at V and 2 bases at J, with 7 bases between. Germline V gives CDR1 MNHEY, CDR2 SVGEGT. This chain's CDR3 is CASSYGLTYNSPLHF. The CDR3 DNA sequence: TGTGCCAGCAGTTACGGGTTAACCTATAATTCACCCCTCCACTTT.

This clonotype was counted many times. The chain employs TRBV5-5 and TRBJ1-2, with a weak D call TRBD1 (5 bases). The germline V gene has CDR1 SGHKS and CDR2 YYEKEE (reference sequence). The CDR3 contains 13 residues. V was pared by 3 bases and J by 4 bases, with 10 bases between. The CDR3 protein is CASSSRVGYGYTF. CDR3 coding DNA: TGTGCCAGCAGCTCCAGGGTGGGCTATGGCTACACCTTC.

This clonotype was observed a few times. The chain is built from TRBV7-9 and TRBJ2-2; tentatively, D is TRBD2 (6 bases). V shed 5 bases and J shed 5 bases, with 18 bases lying between them. Germline V gives CDR1 SEHNR, CDR2 FQNEAQ (reference sequence). The CDR3 runs 16 residues. Written as DNA, the CDR3 is TGTGCCAGCAGCAGACTAGGTGGTAGGAGTACCGGGGAGCTGTTTTTT. The encoded protein is CASSRLGGRSTGELFF.

The rearrangement links TRBV29-1 to TRBJ1-1, with 9 bases identical to TRBD1. Trimming at V came to 6 bases and at J to 3 bases, leaving 5 bases not matched to a gene. Germline values: CDR1 SQVTM, CDR2 ANQGSEA. The CDR3 consists of 13 residues. CDR3 protein: CSVTGTGYTEAFF. DNA of the CDR3: TGCAGCGTGACCGGGACAGGGTACACTGAAGCTTTCTTT.

In its sample, this clonotype was seen a few times. CDR3 coding DNA: TGTGCCAGCAGTTTTTGGGGGGGCGAGCAGTTCTTC. Amino acid sequence: CASSFWGGEQFF. The J gene is TRBJ2-1, the V gene TRBV12-3 or TRBV12-4; a possible D gene is TRBD2 (7 bases). CDR3 length: 12 residues. Trimming pared 3 bases from V and 10 bases from J, leaving 10 bases between.

CDR3 DNA: TGCAGTGCTAGGCCATCGTATAGCGGGGGTTACAATGAGCAGTTCTTC. Protein product: CSARPSYSGGYNEQFF. The chain links TRBV20-1 to TRBJ2-1; 9 bases align to TRBD2. Germline V gene data show CDR1 as DFQATT and CDR2 as SNEGSKA (reference sequence). The CDR3 loop spans 16 amino acids. V lost 3 bases to trimming and J lost 4 bases; unmatched junction nucleotides: 10.

J is TRBJ1-5 and V is TRBV6-1, with D possibly being TRBD1 (5 bases). With 4 bases removed from V and 6 bases from J, the gap between germline ends came to 13 bases. This CDR3 contains 14 residues. Germline CDR1 and CDR2: MNHNS and SASEGT. This CDR3 reads CASSVIGTGQPQHF. The CDR3 DNA sequence: TGTGCCAGCAGTGTTATAGGGACGGGTCAGCCCCAGCATTTT.

This clonotype was observed a handful of times. The rearrangement links TRBV6-1 to TRBJ1-1; 8 bases are shared with TRBD1. Germline CDR1 MNHNS, CDR2 SASEGT. Germline trimming cut 4 bases from V and 5 bases from J; bases unmatched to any gene: 9. The CDR3 runs to 15 residues. As DNA, the CDR3 is TGTGCCAGCAGTGGTCACAGGGGGGGAAGTACTGAAGCTTTCTTT. Its protein is CASSGHRGGSTEAFF.

The rearrangement links TRBV27 to TRBJ2-6; a weak D match, TRBD2 (6 bases). Germline CDR1 and CDR2: MNHEY and SMNVEV (reference sequence). V lost 3 bases and J lost 2, with 17 bases in between. The CDR3 has 18 amino acids. As DNA, the CDR3 is TGTGCCAGCAGTTTTTTGGGAATTGGGGAGGCTGGGGCCAACGTCCTGACTTTC. Residues: CASSFLGIGEAGANVLTF.

This chain links TRBV3-1 with TRBJ2-2; D is unresolved. Trimming pared 0 bases from V and 4 bases from J, leaving 6 bases between. Germline-derived CDR1 and CDR2 are LGHDT and YNNKEL (reference sequence). This CDR3 spans 14 amino acids. The DNA of the CDR3 is TGTGCCAGCAGCCAAGATTGGAGCACCGGGGAGCTGTTTTTT. It specifies CASSQDWSTGELFF.

This clonotype came up many times. The chain carries TRBV11-2 and TRBJ2-3; D remains unclear. Trimming stripped 8 bases from V and 1 base from J, with 1 base between. This CDR3 has 10 amino acids. The germline V gene encodes CDR1 SGHAT and CDR2 FQNNGV. CDR3 in amino acids: CASGTDTQYF. The DNA for the CDR3 is TGTGCCAGCGGCACAGATACGCAGTATTTT.

In this sample, this clonotype turned up once. The V call is TRBV20-1, the J call TRBJ2-5, with no clear D. This CDR3 contains 13 residues. Looked up from germline, CDR1 is DFQATT and CDR2 is SNEGSKA (reference sequence). V was trimmed by 5 bases and J by 0 bases, leaving 10 bases between them. CDR3 coding DNA: TGCAGTGCTCTCAGGACCGACCAAGAGACCCAGTACTTC. This translates into CSALRTDQETQYF.

This clonotype has more than one count but fewer than ten. V gene TRBV7-9 combines with J gene TRBJ2-3, with 12 positions matching TRBD2. The CDR3 contains 16 residues. CDR1 SEHNR and CDR2 FQNEAQ come from the germline V gene (reference sequence). With V trimmed by 5 bases and J by 2 bases, 5 bases remained unmatched. CDR3 sequence: CASSGGLAGPTDTQYF. CDR3 nucleotides: TGTGCCAGCAGCGGGGGACTAGCGGGCCCCACAGATACGCAGTATTTT.

This clonotype has more than one count but fewer than ten. The chain couples TRBV11-2 to TRBJ2-1; D might be TRBD2 (6 bases). The CDR3 runs to 14 residues. V dropped 0 bases and J dropped 9 bases, with 12 bases sitting between them. Germline lookup yields CDR1 SGHAT and CDR2 FQNNGV. The CDR3 region is CASSLDIGSTEQFF. The CDR3 region has the DNA TGTGCCAGCAGCTTAGATATCGGGAGCACTGAGCAGTTCTTC. The entire variable domain, with the rest obtained from reference TRBV11-2 and TRBJ2-1, is as follows: EAGVAQSPRYKIIEKRQSVAFWCNPISGHATLYWYQQILGQGPKLLIQFQNNGVVDDSQLPKDRFSAERLKGVDSTLKIQPAKLEDSAVYLCASSLDIGSTEQFFGPGTRLTVL.

This clonotype was detected many times. This chain joins TRBV20-1 and TRBJ2-1; D unclear. This CDR3 region has 12 residues. Germline V gene lookup returns CDR1 DFQATT and CDR2 SNEGSKA (reference sequence). The V and J ends lost 6 bases and 8 bases respectively, with 14 bases between them. CDR3 bases: TGCAGTGCGCAAGCCCTAGTGGATGAGCAGTTCTTC. Translated: CSAQALVDEQFF.

The chain carries TRBV28 and TRBJ1-2; D ambiguous. V shed 6 bases and J shed 2 bases, with 19 bases lying between them. The CDR3 covers 16 residues. The V gene's germline CDR1 is MDHEN and CDR2 SYDVKM. Here the CDR3 DNA reads TGTGCCAGCAGGTTCCGTACCGGGCTACACAACTATGGCTACACCTTC. Its protein product is CASRFRTGLHNYGYTF.

This clonotype was observed a few times. The chain is built from TRBV24-1 and TRBJ2-1; unclear D gene. There are 13 residues in the CDR3. The germline V gene has CDR1 KGHDR and CDR2 SFDVKD. Between the trimmed V and J ends, which lost 3 bases and 7 bases, there was a span of 9 bases. This CDR3 is CATSDPRQNEQFF. CDR3 bases: TGTGCCACCAGTGATCCCCGGCAAAATGAGCAGTTCTTC.

Ten or more counts support this clonotype. The CDR3 DNA reads TGTGCCAGCAGTTTTAGTAGCGGGAACGTCGAGCAGTACTTC. The encoded protein is CASSFSSGNVEQYF. The chain uses TRBV28 and TRBJ2-7, with 8 nucleotides matching TRBD2. CDR3 length equals 14 residues. Germline values: CDR1 MDHEN, CDR2 SYDVKM. V gave up 3 bases and J gave up 6 bases; unmatched junction bases: 7.

The J gene is TRBJ1-2, the V gene TRBV28; D remains unclear. Trimming cost V 1 base and J 2 bases, with 11 bases left between them. Germline-derived CDR1 and CDR2 are MDHEN and SYDVKM. The CDR3 has 15 amino acids. The CDR3 spells CASSLSGVPNYGYTF. The CDR3 coding sequence is TGTGCCAGCAGTTTATCTGGGGTCCCCAACTATGGCTACACCTTC.

The chain employs TRBV4-1 and TRBJ2-3; tentative D call: TRBD1 (6 bases). Trimming stripped 0 bases from V and 5 bases from J, with 6 bases between. Germline lookup yields CDR1 MGHRA and CDR2 YSYEKL. The CDR3 contains 13 residues. CDR3 bases: TGCGCCAGCAGCCAAGAAGGGGGAGATACGCAGTATTTT. Its protein product is CASSQEGGDTQYF.

This clonotype was counted ten times or more. The chain combines TRBV2 with TRBJ2-5; TRBD2 aligns across 8 bases. Germline-derived CDR1 and CDR2 are SNHLY and FYNNEI. With 7 bases clipped from V and 2 bases from J, the junction kept 9 bases outside the gene matches. The CDR3 loop spans 15 amino acids. This chain's CDR3 is CASTRGLVGQETQYF. CDR3 DNA sequence: TGTGCCAGCACCCGGGGACTAGTAGGTCAAGAGACCCAGTACTTC.

The rearrangement links TRBV11-3 to TRBJ2-2; either TRBD1 or TRBD2 may fit D (5 bases each). The CDR3 length is 16 residues. Trimming cost V 4 bases and J 0 bases, with 12 bases left between them. Looked up from germline, CDR1 is SGHNT and CDR2 is YENEEA. This CDR3 reads CASSWWRGANTGELFF. In DNA form, the CDR3 reads TGTGCCAGCAGCTGGTGGAGAGGGGCGAACACCGGGGAGCTGTTTTTT. The full variable domain, rest sourced from reference TRBV11-3 and TRBJ2-2, is EAGVVQSPRYKIIEKKQPVAFWCNPISGHNTLYWYLQNLGQGPELLIRYENEEAVDDSQLPKDRFSAERLKGVDSTLKIQPAELGDSAVYLCASSWWRGANTGELFFGEGSRLTVL.

This clonotype was recorded many times. CDR3 sequence reads: CATSREGTYAAEAFF. The CDR3 bases are TGTGCCACCAGCAGAGAAGGGACCTACGCCGCTGAAGCTTTCTTT. The chain combines TRBV15 with TRBJ1-1, with D maybe TRBD1 (5 bases). Trimming shortened V by 0 bases and J by 6 bases, and 14 bases separated the two germline ends. This CDR3 has 15 residues. Germline V gene sequence: CDR1 LNHNV, CDR2 YYDKDF (reference sequence).

The chain is built from TRBV19 and TRBJ1-3; D call uncertain. This CDR3 contains 14 residues. Germline V gene lookup returns CDR1 LNHDA and CDR2 SQIVND (reference sequence). V shed 3 bases and J shed 2 bases, with 8 bases lying between them. In nucleotides, the CDR3 is TGTGCCAGTAGTATTGGGCCAGCTGGAAACACCATATATTTT. The encoded protein is CASSIGPAGNTIYF.